The T cell receptor beta chain described here comes from a study of PD-1 blockade in classical Hodgkin lymphoma. The table came from immunoSEQ multiplex PCR; TCRdb's copy has only in-frame clones and leaves some out. The sample has some 90,000 clones, over 75% seen once. As to time point: cycle 4 day 1 (C4D1), after more than five weeks of nivolumab. Each patient relapsed following autologous stem cell transplantation, and prior brentuximab vedotin exposure differed. Germline V lookup: CDR1 SEHNR, CDR2 FQNEAQ (reference sequence). The CDR3 contains 15 residues. Trimming left V 5 bases short and J 0 bases short, with 10 bases between.

The chain uses TRBV7-9 and TRBJ2-2, with D unclear. Sequenced material: peripheral blood mononuclear cells (PBMCs), taken before the fourth cycle of nivolumab. This sequence originates from a human donor with classical Hodgkin lymphoma. CDR3 nucleotides: TGTGCCAGCAGCCAGACATTAGCGAACACCGGGGAGCTGTTTTTT. It translates to CASSQTLANTGELFF. Filled out from reference TRBV7-9 and TRBJ2-2, the complete variable domain reads DTGVSQNPRHKITKRGQNVTFRCDPISEHNRLYWYRQTLGQGPEFLTYFQNEAQLEKSRLLSDRFSAERPKGSFSTLEIQRTEQGDSAMYLCASSQTLANTGELFFGEGSRLTVL.